Below, 27 T cell receptor beta chains from the same sample are listed, as sequenced in a study of T cell repertoires and HLA-DP antigens. Here immunoSEQ multiplex PCR was the method, and the copy in TCRdb shows in-frame clones only, minus some. The table records approximately 73,000 clones, 80% of them present only once. Their recognized antigens are unknown. Source material: CD4+ T cells from PBMCs. The receptor source for this set is a man aged 60-69 years in good health and CMV-seronegative.

J is TRBJ2-5 and V is TRBV7-2, with D unclear. V lost 2 bases, J lost 1 base, and 8 bases lay in between. From germline, CDR1 is SGHTA and CDR2 FQGNSA. The CDR3 contains 14 residues. In nucleotides, the CDR3 is TGTGCCAGCAGCTTATCGGGCTCCCAAGAGACCCAGTACTTC. Encoded protein: CASSLSGSQETQYF.

This chain connects TRBV4-1 to TRBJ2-5; D may be TRBD1 or TRBD2 (5 bases each). V gave up 4 bases and J gave up 1 base, with 25 bases separating them. In germline, CDR1 is MGHRA, CDR2 YSYEKL. The CDR3 contains 19 residues. CDR3: CASSLSRGNRPPLQETQYF. The CDR3 region has the DNA TGCGCCAGCAGCCTCAGCCGGGGAAACAGGCCCCCCCTCCAAGAGACCCAGTACTTC.

This chain links TRBV12-5 with TRBJ2-6; tentatively, D is TRBD1 (6 bases). Trimming stripped 1 base from V and 0 bases from J, with 13 bases between. Germline CDR1 is LGHNT and CDR2 is FRNRAP. The CDR3 consists of 18 residues. The DNA of the CDR3 is TGTGCTAGTGGTTTGGGGACAGCCTCCTTCTCTGGGGCCAACGTCCTGACTTTC. It yields the protein CASGLGTASFSGANVLTF.

In nucleotides, the CDR3 is TGTGCCAGCAGCCCCCAGACAGGGCCCTATGGCTACACCTTC. As protein: CASSPQTGPYGYTF. J is TRBJ1-2 and V is TRBV7-2; 7 nucleotides match TRBD1. The CDR3 runs 14 residues. The J segment lost 4 bases and the V segment lost 5 bases, leaving 7 bases of the junction unmatched. Germline lookup yields CDR1 SGHTA and CDR2 FQGNSA.

V gene TRBV5-5 combines with J gene TRBJ1-6; tentatively, D is TRBD1 (6 bases). Germline CDR1 and CDR2: SGHKS and YYEKEE (reference sequence). The length of the CDR3 is 15 residues. V lost 4 bases and J 9 bases, leaving 17 bases between the germline ends. CDR3 loop: CASSLAGQWVSPLHF. As DNA, the CDR3 is TGTGCCAGCAGCCTGGCAGGACAGTGGGTTTCACCCCTCCACTTT.

This clone was seen only once. The chain links TRBV5-1 to TRBJ2-3; unclear D gene. With 4 bases removed from V and 4 bases from J, the gap between germline ends came to 10 bases. The CDR3 is 13 amino acids. Germline V gene sequence: CDR1 SGHRS, CDR2 YFSETQ. The CDR3 bases are TGCGCCAGCAGCCCCTCGTTAGCAGATACGCAGTATTTT. Translating it yields CASSPSLADTQYF. The complete variable domain, with remaining parts taken from reference TRBV5-1 and TRBJ2-3, reads KAGVTQTPRYLIKTRGQQVTLSCSPISGHRSVSWYQQTPGQGLQFLFEYFSETQRNKGNFPGRFSGRQFSNSRSEMNVSTLELGDSALYLCASSPSLADTQYFGPGTRLTVL.

This clone was seen only once. CDR3: CASSPRTGFYEQYF. The CDR3 DNA follows: TGTGCCAGTAGTCCACGAACAGGGTTCTACGAGCAGTACTTC. The gene calls are TRBV19 and TRBJ2-7, with D possibly matching TRBD1 (6 bases). The CDR3 spans 14 residues. Germline loops: CDR1 LNHDA, CDR2 SQIVND (reference sequence). V was shortened by 5 bases and J by 3 bases, with 14 bases between the two germline ends. Complete variable domain (other parts from reference TRBV19 and TRBJ2-7): DGGITQSPKYLFRKEGQNVTLSCEQNLNHDAMYWYRQDPGQGLRLIYYSQIVNDFQKGDIAEGYSVSREKKESFPLTVTSAQKNPTAFYLCASSPRTGFYEQYFGPGTRLTVT.

The gene calls are TRBV29-1 and TRBJ1-1, with D possibly matching TRBD1 (5 bases). Deletions cut 8 bases from V and 4 bases from J, with 17 bases between. This CDR3 comprises 13 residues. Germline values: CDR1 SQVTM, CDR2 ANQGSEA. The CDR3 DNA reads as TGCAGCTCGTGGGTTACCGGGGGCACTGAAGCTTTCTTT. This gives the protein CSSWVTGGTEAFF.

A single count supports this clone. The chain has TRBV19 and TRBJ1-6; D is uncertain. V lost 7 bases, J lost 11 bases, and 12 bases lay in between. Germline CDR1 is LNHDA and CDR2 is SQIVND (reference sequence). This CDR3 is 12 amino acids long. CDR3 sequence reads: CASKAKLAPLHF. CDR3 coding DNA: TGTGCCAGTAAGGCGAAGCTGGCACCCCTCCACTTT.

The CDR3 DNA sequence: TGTGCCAGCTCACCAAGGTTCATACAGGGGGACTCCTACGAGCAGTACTTC. Its protein is CASSPRFIQGDSYEQYF. This sequence joins TRBV18 and TRBJ2-7; TRBD1 aligns across 8 bases. The V segment lost 2 bases and the J segment 0 bases; nucleotides outside the gene matches: 9. Germline V gives CDR1 KGHSH, CDR2 LQKENI. The CDR3 contains 17 residues. The full variable domain, with the rest looked up from reference TRBV18 and TRBJ2-7, is NAGVMQNPRHLVRRRGQEARLRCSPMKGHSHVYWYRQLPEEGLKFMVYLQKENIIDESGMPKERFSAEFPKEGPSILRIQQVVRGDSAAYFCASSPRFIQGDSYEQYFGPGTRLTVT.

This chain uses TRBV5-1 with TRBJ1-2, with TRBD1 as a possible D gene (6 bases). Between the trimmed V and J ends, which lost 5 bases and 5 bases, there was a span of 10 bases. Germline-derived CDR1 and CDR2 are SGHRS and YFSETQ. This CDR3 spans 12 amino acids. The CDR3 loop is CASSPGVYGYTF. The CDR3 DNA follows: TGCGCCAGCAGTCCAGGGGTTTATGGCTACACCTTC.

This clone is medium-sized by share. The chain couples TRBV5-6 to TRBJ2-2; no clear D gene. The CDR3 extends over 16 amino acids. The V gene's germline CDR1 is SGHDT and CDR2 YYEEEE. Trimming shortened V by 0 bases and J by 5 bases, and 14 bases separated the two germline ends. CDR3 loop: CASSLAAATSTGELFF. Here the CDR3 DNA reads TGTGCCAGCAGCTTGGCTGCCGCGACTTCAACCGGGGAGCTGTTTTTT. Using reference TRBV5-6 and TRBJ2-2 for the parts outside the CDR3, the full variable domain is DAGVTQSPTHLIKTRGQQVTLRCSPKSGHDTVSWYQQALGQGPQFIFQYYEEEERQRGNFPDRFSGHQFPNYSSELNVNALLLGDSALYLCASSLAAATSTGELFFGEGSRLTVL.

The chain uses TRBV5-8 and TRBJ1-2; 8 positions agree with TRBD1. Germline V CDR1 and CDR2: SGHTS, YDEGEE. The junction had 4 bases not matched to a gene; V was cut back by 4 bases and J by 2 bases. The CDR3 contains 14 residues. For the CDR3, the DNA is TGTGCCAGCAGCACCAGACAGGGGAACTATGGCTACACCTTC. Translation: CASSTRQGNYGYTF.

The CDR3 here is CASSRLGDPLNQPQHF. DNA for the CDR3: TGTGCCAGCAGTCGCCTAGGGGATCCCCTCAATCAGCCCCAGCATTTT. The chain is built from TRBV28 and TRBJ1-5; D perhaps matches TRBD1 (5 bases). The CDR3 totals 16 residues. CDR1 is MDHEN and CDR2 is SYDVKM in the germline V gene. Trimming pared 5 bases from V and 3 bases from J, leaving 17 bases between.

The gene calls are TRBV4-3 and TRBJ2-1, with D uncertain. The CDR3 has 13 amino acids. Trimming removed 0 bases from V and 5 bases from J, with 5 bases in between. Germline CDR1 reads LGHNA; CDR2 reads YSLEER. DNA of the CDR3: TGCGCCAGCAGCCAAGAAGCAAACAATGAGCAGTTCTTC. It is translated as CASSQEANNEQFF.

V gene TRBV5-4 combines with J gene TRBJ2-1, with unresolved D. V was shortened by 9 bases and J by 0 bases, with 10 bases between the two germline ends. This CDR3 contains 13 residues. Germline V gene sequence: CDR1 SGHNT, CDR2 YYREEE (reference sequence). The CDR3 here is CATRRSSYNEQFF. The CDR3 DNA sequence: TGTGCCACCCGACGGAGCTCCTACAATGAGCAGTTCTTC. Full variable domain (remainder filled in from reference TRBV5-4 and TRBJ2-1): ETGVTQSPTHLIKTRGQQVTLRCSSQSGHNTVSWYQQALGQGPQFIFQYYREEENGRGNFPPRFSGLQFPNYSSELNVNALELDDSALYLCATRRSSYNEQFFGPGTRLTVL.

This clone was seen once. The chain has TRBV13 and TRBJ2-5; TRBD1 agrees at 7 bases. Germline trimming cut 2 bases from V and 3 bases from J; bases unmatched to any gene: 3. This CDR3 contains 14 residues. Germline CDR1 PRHDT, CDR2 FYEKMQ (reference sequence). This CDR3 is CASSLRQGKETQYF. CDR3 nucleotide sequence: TGTGCCAGCAGCTTACGACAGGGCAAAGAGACCCAGTACTTC.

This chain connects TRBV2 to TRBJ2-3; TRBD2 matches 8 bases. Germline loops: CDR1 SNHLY, CDR2 FYNNEI. The J segment lost 4 bases and the V segment lost 2 bases, leaving 14 bases of the junction unmatched. This CDR3 has 18 amino acids. The CDR3 region has the DNA TGTGCCAGCAGTGAATACGGCCTAAGCGGGAGTATGGCAGATACGCAGTATTTT. Amino acid sequence: CASSEYGLSGSMADTQYF.

V usage is TRBV25-1 and J usage is TRBJ2-5; D may be TRBD1 (5 bases). V shed 3 bases and J shed 3 bases, with 14 bases lying between them. Looked up from germline, CDR1 is MGHDK and CDR2 is SYGVNS. The CDR3 length is 15 residues. The CDR3 region is CASSEPKGAEETQYF. For the CDR3, the DNA is TGTGCCAGCAGTGAGCCCAAAGGGGCAGAAGAGACCCAGTACTTC.

Turning to this clone: An end of the junction differs from the germline gene, which may be a read error. V gene TRBV15 combines with J gene TRBJ1-6; a possible D gene is TRBD1 (5 bases). The CDR3 totals 13 residues. CDR1 and CDR2 from the germline V gene are LNHNV and YYDKDF (reference sequence). DNA for the CDR3: TGTGCCACCAGCAGAGAGGGGGATTCGCCCCTCCACTTT. Amino acid sequence: CATSREGDSPLHF.

The J gene is TRBJ1-2, the V gene TRBV7-2; D is unclear. CDR3 length: 15 residues. The germline V gene has CDR1 SGHTA and CDR2 FQGNSA. Trimming took off 2 bases at V and 8 bases at J, with 18 bases between the two ends. CDR3 nucleotides: TGTGCCAGCAGCTTACAGGTTGTTAGGGCGCGGGGCTACACCTTC. It is translated as CASSLQVVRARGYTF.

The chain couples TRBV6-6 to TRBJ1-2; 8 bases are a match to TRBD1. CDR1 is MNHNY, CDR2 SVGAGI, per germline (reference sequence). J was trimmed by 0 bases and V by 2 bases; bases with no gene match: 2. There are 15 residues in the CDR3. The CDR3 here is CASSYTTGANYGYTF. The CDR3 region has the DNA TGTGCCAGCAGTTACACGACAGGGGCTAACTATGGCTACACCTTC.

The V gene is TRBV5-1, the J gene TRBJ1-2; 8 bases are shared with TRBD1. The V gene end was trimmed by 4 bases and the J gene end by 8 bases; junction bases not matched to a gene: 10. The CDR3 has 14 amino acids. Germline CDR1 SGHRS, CDR2 YFSETQ. CDR3 nucleotide sequence: TGCGCCAGCAGCAGACAGGGGTCCGGGGGAGGCTACACCTTC. Its protein product is CASSRQGSGGGYTF.

The chain joins TRBV2 to TRBJ1-3; the D is unclear. CDR1 SNHLY and CDR2 FYNNEI come from the germline V gene. V was pared by 0 bases and J by 8 bases, with 14 bases between. This CDR3 is 15 amino acids long. The DNA of the CDR3 is TGTGCCAGCAGTGAAGCTTGGGGTTTGGCGGACACCATATATTTT. Translated, it gives CASSEAWGLADTIYF.

The rearrangement uses TRBV15 and TRBJ2-4, with unresolved D. The CDR3 is made up of 15 amino acids. Germline V CDR1 and CDR2: LNHNV, YYDKDF (reference sequence). The V end lost 2 bases, the J end lost 7 bases, and 15 bases lay between the germline ends. CDR3 DNA: TGTGCCACCAGCAGATCGGACCTCAATGTGAACATTCAGTACTTC. It codes for CATSRSDLNVNIQYF.

The chain joins TRBV18 to TRBJ2-3; 9 bases are shared with TRBD1. Trimming removed 3 bases from V and 4 bases from J; junction bases left unmatched: 11. CDR3 length: 17 amino acids. The germline CDR1 and CDR2 sequences are KGHSH and LQKENI. The CDR3 coding sequence is TGTGCCAGCTCACCGGCAGGACAGGGGATTTACGCAGATACGCAGTATTTT. Translated: CASSPAGQGIYADTQYF.

V and J are TRBV6-1 and TRBJ2-1, with 7 bases fitting TRBD1. This CDR3 spans 13 amino acids. The germline CDR1 and CDR2 sequences are MNHNS and SASEGT. J gave up 7 bases and V 4 bases, and 4 bases lay outside the gene matches. The CDR3 DNA reads TGTGCCAGCAGTGCTGACAGGGTGAATGAGCAGTTCTTC. Translating gives CASSADRVNEQFF.